This paragraph reports one TCR beta chain. Its antigen target is currently unknown. The CDR3 is cut off 3 residues early in the read; its end comes from the germline J gene. Every participant had a single incident cervical HPV16 infection, and prevalent HPV16 infections were excluded. Cervical HPV DNA was detected by MY09/MY11 PCR and genotyped by dot-blot hybridization. About 14 mL of heparinized blood were centrifuged, and the buffy coat was aliquoted, frozen at -30°C, then stored at -80°C. Genomic DNA was extracted from buffy coat specimens using QIAGEN kits. TCR beta CDR3 regions were amplified by multiplex PCR from an average of roughly 1,300 ng genomic DNA per sample using the immunoSEQ assay. Primer bias was corrected in the assay by using a complete synthetic TCR repertoire to establish an amplification baseline. The amplicons were sequenced on the Illumina platform. The original pipeline was this. Error correction of the sequences involved clustering with frequency ratios plus a modified nearest-neighbor algorithm, after which the sequences were analyzed in the immunoSEQ Analyzer using IMGT gene definitions. TCR richness and evenness were averaged over 20 rarefaction repeats at each rarefaction depth, excluding samples with fewer sequences than the depth. V, D and J gene relative abundances were compared between groups with Wilcoxon rank sum tests, applying FDR correction. An intraclass correlation of just under 96% for TCR richness and an average of about 77% across 65 to 70 gene segments were obtained from the blinded duplicates. TCRdb limited this immuneACCESS table to in-frame rearrangements with V and J called. A share of clones is missing; checked studies link under half to unresolved V genes, and the rest is unexplained. V, J and clone size were drawn from that table, and D and trimming were deduced from the DNA. The table for this sample lists 25,000 to 30,000 clones. Around 4% of the sample is in the top ten clones.

CDR1 LNHDA and CDR2 SQIVND are derived from the germline V gene (reference sequence). Germline trimming amounts to 3 bases on V and 2 bases on J, with 4 as the count of junction bases outside the gene matches. The CDR3 spans 15 residues, from the cysteine through the phenylalanine. The DNA shown is the part of the CDR3 that was read: 36 bases, in frame from base 1. The data are from a study of T cells in women clearing cervical HPV infection (dated by TCRdb to the late 2010s). With regard to the full study: The cases were roughly 23 women with histologically confirmed HPV16-related CIN3 or worse, and 2 of those women had invasive cancers. Cases had a median age of almost 35 years compared with 38 for controls, and baseline characteristics showed no significant differences between the groups. The controls were fewer than 30 women whose single incident HPV16 infection cleared within 12 months with no development of precancer or cancer. Among cases, blood sampling came a median of 149 days after lesion detection, with an interquartile range of roughly 85 to 200 days. Since only a few of the women had HLA typing available, the possibility that HLA type was acting as a confounder could not be ruled out. Case blood was taken at the visit when the lesion was first identified, whereas control blood was taken when infection was no longer detected. Cases and controls were matched on year of sample collection and on age within five years. In the parent cohort, some 10,000 women aged 18 or older were enrolled in Guanacaste, Costa Rica, during 1993 to 1994 and then followed for six to eight years. Five blinded duplicates per group were added as quality controls, giving around 60 samples: around 50 participants and 10 replicates. An exploratory proof-of-principle case-control study, nested within the Guanacaste HPV Natural History Study in Costa Rica, was conducted to compare TCR repertoires across cervical HPV16 outcomes. Findings and caveats that apply to the study as a whole: Because T-cell numbers per sample were unknown, differences in richness could reflect varying T-cell content rather than repertoire biology. Significantly higher TCR repertoire richness was observed in CIN3+ cases than in controls across sequencing depths, whereas no difference in evenness was found. Cases had lower TRBV6-7 relative abundance than controls (about 0.1% versus 0.15%; Bonferroni P = 0.0008). Random forest classifiers that combined richness and V gene abundances separated cases from controls with an estimated AUC of around 0.84. Whether associations preceded infection or resulted from infection could not be shown with the cross-sectional design, and effector/memory subsets and HPV-specific T cells were not isolated.

This sequence was found in a woman aged 18 to 75 with a cervical HPV16 infection that either progressed to CIN3+ or cleared (not recorded which). Rearrangement joined TRBV19 to TRBJ1-5; 7 bases in the junction line up with TRBD1. Sequences were obtained from blood buffy coat. The CDR3 loop reads CASSMEGAGNQPQHF. The CDR3 DNA, read in part, is TGTGCCAGTAGTATGGAGGGGGCCGGCAATCAGCCC.